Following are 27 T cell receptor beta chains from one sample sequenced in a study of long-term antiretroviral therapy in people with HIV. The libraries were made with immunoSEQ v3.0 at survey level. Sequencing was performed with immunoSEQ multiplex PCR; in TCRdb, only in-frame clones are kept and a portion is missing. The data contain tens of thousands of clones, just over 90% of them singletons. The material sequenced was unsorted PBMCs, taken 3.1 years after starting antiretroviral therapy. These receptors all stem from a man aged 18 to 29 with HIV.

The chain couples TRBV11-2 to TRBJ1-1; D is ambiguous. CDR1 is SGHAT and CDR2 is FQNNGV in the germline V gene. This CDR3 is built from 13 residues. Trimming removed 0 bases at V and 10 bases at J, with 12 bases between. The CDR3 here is CASSLDLRGAAFF. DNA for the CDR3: TGTGCCAGCAGCTTAGATTTACGGGGTGCAGCTTTCTTT.

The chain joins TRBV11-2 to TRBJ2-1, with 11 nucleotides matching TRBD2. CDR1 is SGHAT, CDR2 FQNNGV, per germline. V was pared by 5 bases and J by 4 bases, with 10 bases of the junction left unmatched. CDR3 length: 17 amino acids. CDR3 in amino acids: CASSSFGGLAAYNEQFF. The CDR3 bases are TGTGCCAGCAGCAGCTTTGGGGGACTAGCGGCTTACAATGAGCAGTTCTTC.

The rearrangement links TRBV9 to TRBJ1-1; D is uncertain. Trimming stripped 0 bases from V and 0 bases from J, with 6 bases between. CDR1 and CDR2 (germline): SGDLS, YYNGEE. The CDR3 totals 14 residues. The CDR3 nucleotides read TGTGCCAGCAGCGTAGGGGGAATGAACACTGAAGCTTTCTTT. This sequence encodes CASSVGGMNTEAFF.

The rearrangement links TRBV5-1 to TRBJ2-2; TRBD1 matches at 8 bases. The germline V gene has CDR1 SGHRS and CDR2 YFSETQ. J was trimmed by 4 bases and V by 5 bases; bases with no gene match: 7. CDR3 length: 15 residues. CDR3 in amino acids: CASSSTGAGTGELFF. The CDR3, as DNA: TGCGCCAGCAGTTCGACAGGGGCGGGCACCGGGGAGCTGTTTTTT. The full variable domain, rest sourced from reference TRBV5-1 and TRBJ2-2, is KAGVTQTPRYLIKTRGQQVTLSCSPISGHRSVSWYQQTPGQGLQFLFEYFSETQRNKGNFPGRFSGRQFSNSRSEMNVSTLELGDSALYLCASSSTGAGTGELFFGEGSRLTVL.

DNA of the CDR3: TGTGCCAGCAGCTTGCTGCAAAACAGCTACACCGGGGAGCTGTTTTTT. This codes for CASSLLQNSYTGELFF. The chain combines TRBV11-1 with TRBJ2-2; D uncertain. The CDR3 extends over 16 amino acids. Germline V gives CDR1 SGHAT, CDR2 FQDESV (reference sequence). The germline V and J ends were trimmed by 3 bases and 3 bases, with 14 bases remaining between them. Together with reference TRBV11-1 and TRBJ2-2, the CDR3 gives the full variable domain: EAEVAQSPRYKITEKSQAVAFWCDPISGHATLYWYRQILGQGPELLVQFQDESVVDDSQLPKDRFSAERLKGVDSTLKIQPAELGDSAMYLCASSLLQNSYTGELFFGEGSRLTVL.

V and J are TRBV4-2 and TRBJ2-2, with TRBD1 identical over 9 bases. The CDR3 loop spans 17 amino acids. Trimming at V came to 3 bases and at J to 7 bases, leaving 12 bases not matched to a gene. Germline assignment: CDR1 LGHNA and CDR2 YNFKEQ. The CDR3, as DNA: TGTGCCAGCAGCCAGCCCATACAGGGGGCGAACGACGGGGAGCTGTTTTTT. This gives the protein CASSQPIQGANDGELFF.

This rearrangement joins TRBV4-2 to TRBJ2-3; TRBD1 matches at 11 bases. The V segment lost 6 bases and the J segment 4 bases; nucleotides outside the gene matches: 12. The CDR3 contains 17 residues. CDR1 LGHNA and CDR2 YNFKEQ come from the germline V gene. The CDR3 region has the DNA TGTGCCAGCAGTCCTATAACGCCGGGACAGGGGGCAGATACGCAGTATTTT. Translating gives CASSPITPGQGADTQYF.

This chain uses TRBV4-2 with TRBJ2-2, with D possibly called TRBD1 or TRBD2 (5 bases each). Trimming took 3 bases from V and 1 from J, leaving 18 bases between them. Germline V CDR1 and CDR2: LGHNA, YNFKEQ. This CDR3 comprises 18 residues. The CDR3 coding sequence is TGTGCCAGCAGCCAGCAGGGAGACTGGTCTTTGAACACCGGGGAGCTGTTTTTT. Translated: CASSQQGDWSLNTGELFF.

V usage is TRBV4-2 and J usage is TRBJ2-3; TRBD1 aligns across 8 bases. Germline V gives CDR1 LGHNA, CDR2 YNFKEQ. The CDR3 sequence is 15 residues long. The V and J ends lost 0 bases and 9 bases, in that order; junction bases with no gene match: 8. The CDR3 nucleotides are TGTGCCAGCAGCCAAGAAAACCGGGACAGGAAGACGCAGTATTTT. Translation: CASSQENRDRKTQYF.

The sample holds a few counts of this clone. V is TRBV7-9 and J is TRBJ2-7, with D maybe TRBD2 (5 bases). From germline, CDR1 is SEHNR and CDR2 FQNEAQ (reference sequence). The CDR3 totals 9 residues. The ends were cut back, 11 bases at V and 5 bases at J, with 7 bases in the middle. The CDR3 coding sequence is TGTGCCGTCGGGGACGAGCAGTACTTC. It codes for CAVGDEQYF.

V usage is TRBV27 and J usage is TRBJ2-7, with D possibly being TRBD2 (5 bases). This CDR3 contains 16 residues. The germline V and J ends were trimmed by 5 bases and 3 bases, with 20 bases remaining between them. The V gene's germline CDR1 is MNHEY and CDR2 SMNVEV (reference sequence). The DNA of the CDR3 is TGTGCCAGCAGTCCCACTCCCGTCGGACTCGGCTACGAGCAGTACTTC. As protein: CASSPTPVGLGYEQYF.

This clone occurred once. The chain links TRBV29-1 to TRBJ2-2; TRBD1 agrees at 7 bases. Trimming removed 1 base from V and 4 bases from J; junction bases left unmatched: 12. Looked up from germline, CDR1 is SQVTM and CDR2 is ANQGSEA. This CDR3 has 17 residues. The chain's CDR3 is CSVEAGGVGARTGELFF. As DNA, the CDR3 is TGCAGCGTTGAAGCAGGGGGAGTGGGGGCGCGCACCGGGGAGCTGTTTTTT.

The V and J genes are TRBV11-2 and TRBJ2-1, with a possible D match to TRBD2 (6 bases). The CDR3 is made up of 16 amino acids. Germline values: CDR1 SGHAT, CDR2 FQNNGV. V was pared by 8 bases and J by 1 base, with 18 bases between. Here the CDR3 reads CASVPEGPRSYNEQFF. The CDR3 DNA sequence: TGTGCCAGCGTTCCGGAGGGCCCCAGATCCTACAATGAGCAGTTCTTC.

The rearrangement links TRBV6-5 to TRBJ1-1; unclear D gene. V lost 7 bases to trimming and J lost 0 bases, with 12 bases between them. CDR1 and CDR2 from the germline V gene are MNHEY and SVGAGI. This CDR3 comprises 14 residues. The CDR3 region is CASTPNRLNTEAFF. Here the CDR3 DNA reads TGTGCCAGCACTCCGAATCGCTTGAACACTGAAGCTTTCTTT.

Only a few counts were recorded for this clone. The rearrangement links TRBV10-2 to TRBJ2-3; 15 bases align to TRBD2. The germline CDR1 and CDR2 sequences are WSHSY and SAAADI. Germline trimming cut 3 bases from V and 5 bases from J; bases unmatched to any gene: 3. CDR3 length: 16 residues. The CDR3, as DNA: TGCGCCAGCAGTGAAGGGACTAGCGGGGGGATAGATACGCAGTATTTT. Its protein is CASSEGTSGGIDTQYF.

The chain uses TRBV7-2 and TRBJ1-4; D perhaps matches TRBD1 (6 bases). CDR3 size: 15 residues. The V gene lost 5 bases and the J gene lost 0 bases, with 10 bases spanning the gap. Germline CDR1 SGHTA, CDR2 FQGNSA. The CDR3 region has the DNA TGTGCCAGCAGCCCTACAGGGCCAACTAATGAAAAACTGTTTTTT. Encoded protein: CASSPTGPTNEKLFF.

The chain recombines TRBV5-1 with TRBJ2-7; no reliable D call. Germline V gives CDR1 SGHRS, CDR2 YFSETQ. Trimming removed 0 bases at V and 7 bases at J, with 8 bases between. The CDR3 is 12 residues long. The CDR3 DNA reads TGCGCCAGCAGCTTGGCAGGAAAGGAGCAGTACTTC. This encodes CASSLAGKEQYF. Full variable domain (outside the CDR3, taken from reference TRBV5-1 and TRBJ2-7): KAGVTQTPRYLIKTRGQQVTLSCSPISGHRSVSWYQQTPGQGLQFLFEYFSETQRNKGNFPGRFSGRQFSNSRSEMNVSTLELGDSALYLCASSLAGKEQYFGPGTRLTVT.

Here the CDR3 DNA reads TGTGCCAGCAGTCCTCTAAAGTCGGGGGCCCCGGATCCGGGGGAGCTGTTTTTT. Protein product: CASSPLKSGAPDPGELFF. V usage is TRBV27 and J usage is TRBJ2-2, with D perhaps given as TRBD1 or TRBD2 (6 bases each). This CDR3 has 18 amino acids. Trimming pared 5 bases from V and 8 bases from J, leaving 27 bases between. Germline V gene sequence: CDR1 MNHEY, CDR2 SMNVEV (reference sequence).

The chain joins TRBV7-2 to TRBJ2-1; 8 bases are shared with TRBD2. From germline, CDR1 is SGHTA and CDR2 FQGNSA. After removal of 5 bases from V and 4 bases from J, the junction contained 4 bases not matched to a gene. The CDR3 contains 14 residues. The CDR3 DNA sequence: TGTGCCAGCAGCCCAGCGGGGGATTACAATGAGCAGTTCTTC. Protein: CASSPAGDYNEQFF.

The CDR3 nucleotides are TGTGCCAGCAGCTTGCTTACAACAGGCTACACCTTC. Translating it yields CASSLLTTGYTF. The rearrangement uses TRBV11-2 and TRBJ1-2; D uncertain. Germline V lookup: CDR1 SGHAT, CDR2 FQNNGV. The length of the CDR3 is 12 residues. The V and J ends lost 3 bases and 8 bases respectively, with 10 bases between them.

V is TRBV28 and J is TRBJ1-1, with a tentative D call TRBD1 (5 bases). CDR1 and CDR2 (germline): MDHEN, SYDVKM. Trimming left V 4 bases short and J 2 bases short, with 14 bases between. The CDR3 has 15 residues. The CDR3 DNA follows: TGTGCCAGCAGTTATAACAGGAGATTAAACACTGAAGCTTTCTTT. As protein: CASSYNRRLNTEAFF.

As DNA, the CDR3 is TGCAGCGTTGTAAGACAACAGCTTTCCGGGGGACCTGGGTGGGGCACTGAAGCTTTCTTT. Its translation is CSVVRQQLSGGPGWGTEAFF. The rearrangement links TRBV29-1 to TRBJ1-1, with a weak D call TRBD1 (5 bases). Between the trimmed V and J ends, which lost 4 bases and 4 bases, there was a span of 34 bases. Germline V gene lookup returns CDR1 SQVTM and CDR2 ANQGSEA. This CDR3 is built from 20 residues.

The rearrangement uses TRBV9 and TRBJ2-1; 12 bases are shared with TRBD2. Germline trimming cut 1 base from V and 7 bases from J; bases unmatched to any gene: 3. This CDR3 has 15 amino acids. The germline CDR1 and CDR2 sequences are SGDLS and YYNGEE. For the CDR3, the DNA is TGTGCCAGCAGCGTAACTAGCGGGGGGCCAAATGAGCAGTTCTTC. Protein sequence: CASSVTSGGPNEQFF.

DNA for the CDR3: TGTGCCAGTAGTCCTACGGTGGATGAAAAACTGTTTTTT. Residues: CASSPTVDEKLFF. The chain links TRBV19 to TRBJ1-4; D call uncertain. The germline CDR1 and CDR2 sequences are LNHDA and SQIVND (reference sequence). The CDR3 is 13 amino acids. Deletions cut 5 bases from V and 6 bases from J, with 10 bases between.

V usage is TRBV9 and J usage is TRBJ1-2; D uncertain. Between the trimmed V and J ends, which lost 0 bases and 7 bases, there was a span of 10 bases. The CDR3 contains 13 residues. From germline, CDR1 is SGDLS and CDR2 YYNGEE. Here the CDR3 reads CASSVASGLGYTF. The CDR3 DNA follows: TGTGCCAGCAGCGTAGCGTCAGGACTTGGCTACACCTTC.

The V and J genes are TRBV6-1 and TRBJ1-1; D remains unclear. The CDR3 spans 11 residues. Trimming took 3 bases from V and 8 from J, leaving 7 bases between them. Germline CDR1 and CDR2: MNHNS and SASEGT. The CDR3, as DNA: TGTGCCAGCAGTGATTTAGGAGAAGCTTTCTTT. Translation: CASSDLGEAFF.

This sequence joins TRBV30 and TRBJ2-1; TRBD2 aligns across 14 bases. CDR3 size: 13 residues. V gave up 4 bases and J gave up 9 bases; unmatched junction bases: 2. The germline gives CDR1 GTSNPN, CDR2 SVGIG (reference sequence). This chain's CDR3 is CAWMTSGRGEQFF. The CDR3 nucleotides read TGTGCCTGGATGACTAGCGGGAGGGGTGAGCAGTTCTTC. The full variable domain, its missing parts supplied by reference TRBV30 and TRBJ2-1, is SQTIHQWPATLVQPVGSPLSLECTVEGTSNPNLYWYRQAAGRGLQLLFYSVGIGQISSEVPQNLSASRPQDRQFILSSKKLLLSDSGFYLCAWMTSGRGEQFFGPGTRLTVL.